The clone carrying this T cell receptor (beta chain) was counted a single time. Some clones are missing from TCRdb's copy, which holds only in-frame ones; the method was immunoSEQ multiplex PCR. The table lists about 63,000 clones, around 82% of them singletons, with under 6% in the top ten. This record comes from a study of a mutant IDH1 vaccine in newly diagnosed glioma. Study-wide context: Patients were pretreated with radiotherapy, temozolomide, or both, mostly both.

This CDR3 has 14 residues. Deletions cut 1 base from V and 7 bases from J, with 15 bases between. The germline V gene has CDR1 SGDLS and CDR2 YYNGEE. Time point denoted: baseline, week 1 (first vaccination visit). Treatment defined: pre-vaccination baseline after standard-of-care therapy. The source was peripheral blood mononuclear cells (PBMCs), collected from a glioma patient treated with radiotherapy, temozolomide or both. This chain uses TRBV9 with TRBJ2-7; possible D gene TRBD2, 5 bases. This TCR derives from a woman aged 18-29 years with glioma. Some clones in this sample may be carry-over from other donors' samples. The CDR3 DNA is TGTGCCAGCAGCGTACGACCGGGGTCGGGAGAGCAGTACTTC. Its translation: CASSVRPGSGEQYF.